The 8 T cell receptor beta chains listed next were all sequenced from one sample in a study of OX40 agonist ivuxolimab in advanced cancers. Only in-frame clones appear in the TCRdb table, and some are missing; sequencing was by immunoSEQ multiplex PCR. This repertoire shows 65,000 to 85,000 clones, less than 85% found once; its top ten account for under 0.9%. The sequences come from CD4+ or CD8+ T cells sorted from blood, collected in a trial of the OX40 agonist ivuxolimab. These receptors came from an adult with an advanced solid tumor such as melanoma, head and neck, liver or kidney cancer.

V gene TRBV7-2 combines with J gene TRBJ1-5; D gene unclear. There are 13 residues in the CDR3. CDR1 SGHTA and CDR2 FQGNSA come from the germline V gene. The ends were cut back, 4 bases at V and 9 bases at J, with 13 bases in the middle. The CDR3 loop is CASSSRVRGPQHF. In DNA form, the CDR3 reads TGTGCCAGCAGCTCGAGGGTCCGGGGGCCCCAGCATTTT. Full variable domain (missing parts from reference TRBV7-2 and TRBJ1-5): GAGVSQSPSNKVTEKGKDVELRCDPISGHTALYWYRQSLGQGLEFLIYFQGNSAPDKSGLPSDRFSAERTGGSVSTLTIQRTQQEDSAVYLCASSSRVRGPQHFGDGTRLSIL.

A word on this clone: One junction end disagrees with the germline gene, perhaps due to a read error. This chain uses TRBV7-7 with TRBJ2-1; D tentatively fits TRBD1 or TRBD2 (6 bases each). CDR1 and CDR2 from the germline V gene are SSHAT and FNYEAQ (reference sequence). The CDR3 has 16 amino acids. CDR3 sequence reads: CASSARMGGLGDEQFF. CDR3 in DNA: TGTGCTAGCAGCGCCCGAATGGGGGGCCTTGGGGATGAGCAGTTCTTC.

Concerning this clone: A read error may account for a junction end that differs from germline. In the same sample, other DNA sequences code for this CDR3. The chain combines TRBV4-1 with TRBJ1-4, with D maybe TRBD1 (5 bases). The CDR3 has 15 residues. Germline-derived CDR1 and CDR2 are MGHRA and YSYEKL. This CDR3 is CASRRPGPLGEKLFF. The CDR3 bases are TGCGCCAGCAGACGTCCGGGACCCTTGGGAGAAAAATTGTTTTTT.

The count of this clone is one. The chain uses TRBV5-4 and TRBJ1-2; 7 bases fit TRBD1. Trimming at V came to 4 bases and at J to 3 bases, leaving 3 bases not matched to a gene. The CDR3 runs 13 residues. Germline assignment: CDR1 SGHNT and CDR2 YYREEE (reference sequence). CDR3 region: CASSPDRDYGYTF. CDR3 DNA sequence: TGTGCCAGCAGCCCCGACAGGGACTATGGCTACACCTTC. Complete variable domain (other parts from reference TRBV5-4 and TRBJ1-2): ETGVTQSPTHLIKTRGQQVTLRCSSQSGHNTVSWYQQALGQGPQFIFQYYREEENGRGNFPPRFSGLQFPNYSSELNVNALELDDSALYLCASSPDRDYGYTFGSGTRLTVV.

This clone has just one count. The rearrangement links TRBV9 to TRBJ1-2, with D unclear. This CDR3 is 13 amino acids long. The V gene's germline CDR1 is SGDLS and CDR2 YYNGEE. The ends were cut back, 0 bases at V and 5 bases at J, with 8 bases in the middle. The CDR3 reads CASSVDRNYGYTF. The CDR3 DNA is TGTGCCAGCAGCGTAGACCGGAATTATGGCTACACCTTC.

This rearrangement joins TRBV28 to TRBJ2-7, with TRBD1 identical over 9 bases. There are 15 residues in the CDR3. CDR1 is MDHEN and CDR2 is SYDVKM in the germline V gene. V was clipped by 5 bases and J by 6 bases; unmatched bases: 11. The CDR3 loop reads CASSDPSRDRVEQYF. CDR3 coding DNA: TGTGCCAGCAGTGACCCCTCCCGGGACAGGGTCGAGCAGTACTTC.

The chain employs TRBV2 and TRBJ2-7; the D gene is possibly TRBD1 (6 bases). The V and J ends lost 7 bases and 3 bases respectively, with 13 bases between them. From germline, CDR1 is SNHLY and CDR2 FYNNEI. The CDR3 is made up of 13 amino acids. CDR3: CASNREIDYEQYF. The CDR3 DNA is TGTGCCAGCAACAGGGAGATAGACTACGAGCAGTACTTC.

This chain joins TRBV2 and TRBJ2-1; possibly TRBD2 for D (5 bases). The CDR3 loop spans 11 amino acids. The V gene lost 1 base and the J gene lost 10 bases, with 5 bases spanning the gap. The germline V gene has CDR1 SNHLY and CDR2 FYNNEI. The CDR3 loop is CASSEGREQFF. In DNA form, the CDR3 reads TGTGCCAGCAGTGAAGGGAGGGAGCAGTTCTTC.